This is a list of T cell receptor beta chains from one sample in a study of T-cell memory formation after mild COVID-19. One entry per CDR3 protein results from TCRdb running MiXCR on the 5' RACE reads. The profile shows fewer than 350,000 distinct CDR3 sequences, around 8% of them singletons. What was sequenced was PBMCs or a T cell subset sorted from them (not recorded which). These receptors came from a man aged 18-30 years who had mild COVID-19 (a few samples of this study predate the infection). Cell type and time point are not known. The CDR3 runs from the conserved cysteine through the conserved F or W. The D gene is left open where the match is weak. Where a row states a size, it is once, few, many or the class of an expanded clone; other rows omit it.

d_call	v_call	cdr3_length	clone_size	j_call	cdr3_aa	cdr3_nt
NA	TRBV5-6	12	many	TRBJ2-3	CASSESTDTQYF	TGTGCCAGCAGCGAAAGCACAGATACGCAGTATTTT
TRBD1	TRBV7-2	13	NA	TRBJ1-2	CASSRDRGNGYTF	TGTGCCAGCAGCCGTGACAGGGGCAATGGCTACACCTTC
NA	TRBV4-2	14	many	TRBJ2-3	CASSQGGDTDTQYF	TGTGCCAGCAGCCAAGGGGGCGACACAGATACGCAGTATTTT
NA	TRBV5-5	16	few	TRBJ2-4	CASSLTDLPSGNIQYF	TGTGCCAGCAGCTTAACGGACCTCCCCTCGGGAAACATTCAGTACTTC
NA	TRBV7-2	14	few	TRBJ1-4	CASSLSYGAEKLFF	TGTGCCAGCAGCTTAAGTTATGGGGCTGAAAAACTGTTTTTT
TRBD2	TRBV4-3	16	many	TRBJ2-3	CASSQISGGPADTQYF	TGCGCCAGCAGCCAGATTAGCGGGGGGCCAGCAGATACGCAGTATTTT
TRBD1	TRBV15	15	NA	TRBJ2-3	CATSRTGPTSDTQYF	TGTGCCACCAGCAGGACAGGGCCAACTTCGGATACGCAGTATTTT
TRBD2	TRBV27	14	few	TRBJ2-4	CASGTLAGGNIQYF	TGTGCCAGCGGAACACTAGCGGGGGGGAACATTCAGTACTTC
TRBD2	TRBV7-2	16	NA	TRBJ2-3	CASSSPGLAVTDTQYF	TGTGCCAGCAGCTCTCCGGGACTAGCCGTCACAGATACGCAGTATTTT
NA	TRBV20-1	14	few	TRBJ1-5	CSASTDSDNQPQHF	TGCAGTGCTTCAACCGACAGCGACAATCAGCCCCAGCATTTT
NA	TRBV5-1	13	NA	TRBJ1-1	CASSLYGSTEAFF	TGCGCCAGCAGCTTGTACGGGAGCACTGAAGCTTTCTTT
NA	TRBV10-3	14	NA	TRBJ1-2	CAVNRELNSDGYTF	TGTGCCGTAAACAGGGAACTAAACTCTGATGGCTACACCTTC
NA	TRBV24-1	13	NA	TRBJ1-5	CATSWADNQPQHF	TGTGCCACCAGTTGGGCAGACAATCAGCCCCAGCATTTT
NA	TRBV24-1	14	NA	TRBJ2-5	CATSDAGSKETQYF	TGTGCCACCAGTGACGCGGGGTCAAAAGAGACCCAGTACTTC
TRBD2	TRBV20-1	18	many	TRBJ2-3	CSARDWLAGGTSTDTQYF	TGCAGTGCTAGAGATTGGCTAGCGGGAGGGACTAGCACAGATACGCAGTATTTT
NA	TRBV4-3	14	NA	TRBJ1-2	CASSPGRVEGGYTF	TGCGCCAGCAGCCCCGGACGGGTAGAGGGTGGCTACACCTTC
TRBD1	TRBV5-5	15	NA	TRBJ1-5	CASSATGVGWQPQHF	TGTGCCAGCAGCGCTACAGGGGTAGGCTGGCAGCCCCAGCATTTT
NA	TRBV6-4	15	NA	TRBJ2-3	CASSEGLKGTDTQYF	TGTGCCAGCAGTGAAGGACTAAAGGGGACAGATACGCAGTATTTT
NA	TRBV3-1	11	many	TRBJ1-2	CASSSGDGYTF	TGTGCCAGCTCTTCAGGGGACGGCTACACCTTC
NA	TRBV12-3/TRBV12-4	15	few	TRBJ2-6	CASSFWGAGANVLTF	TGTGCCAGCAGTTTTTGGGGGGCTGGGGCCAACGTCCTGACTTTC
TRBD1	TRBV7-3	16	few	TRBJ2-3	CASSPNGQGRVDTQYF	TGTGCCAGCAGCCCTAATGGACAGGGCCGAGTAGATACGCAGTATTTT
NA	TRBV20-1	16	few	TRBJ1-5	CSANPDGAPNNQPQHF	TGCAGTGCCAATCCTGACGGAGCCCCCAACAATCAGCCCCAGCATTTT
NA	TRBV20-1	12	NA	TRBJ1-5	CSAPRGNQPQHF	TGCAGTGCTCCCAGGGGTAATCAGCCCCAGCATTTT
NA	TRBV6-5	14	few	TRBJ1-1	CASSMQDGGTEAFF	TGTGCCAGCAGTATGCAGGACGGGGGCACTGAAGCTTTCTTT
NA	TRBV5-1	15	NA	TRBJ2-6	CASSFGGPGANVLTF	TGCGCCAGCAGCTTTGGAGGGCCCGGGGCCAACGTCCTGACTTTC
TRBD1	TRBV4-3	16	few	TRBJ1-5	CASSQAGQGGNQPQHF	TGCGCCAGCAGCCAAGCCGGACAGGGTGGCAATCAGCCCCAGCATTTT
TRBD1	TRBV27	13	NA	TRBJ2-7	CASRRGQLYEQYF	TGTGCCAGCAGGAGGGGACAGCTCTACGAGCAGTACTTC
TRBD2	TRBV7-2	13	few	TRBJ2-1	CASAGGARNEQFF	TGTGCCAGCGCCGGGGGGGCTCGCAATGAGCAGTTCTTC
TRBD1	TRBV6-2/TRBV6-3	17	many	TRBJ2-1	CASSDRTGLLTYNEQFF	TGTGCCAGCAGCGATAGGACAGGGCTGTTGACCTACAATGAGCAGTTCTTC
NA	TRBV12-3/TRBV12-4	13	NA	TRBJ1-1	CSSSLDGITEAFF	TGTTCCAGCAGTTTGGACGGTATCACTGAAGCTTTCTTT
NA	TRBV27	13	NA	TRBJ2-7	CASKSGGAYEQYF	TGTGCCAGCAAATCTGGGGGGGCGTACGAGCAGTACTTC
NA	TRBV6-5	13	many	TRBJ1-5	CASSYRGREPQHF	TGTGCCAGCAGTTACCGGGGGCGTGAGCCCCAGCATTTT
TRBD1	TRBV5-1	15	many	TRBJ1-6	CASSSSPGGDSPLHF	TGCGCCAGCAGCTCGTCGCCAGGGGGAGATTCACCCCTCCACTTT
NA	TRBV7-2	15	NA	TRBJ1-6	CASSWGSSYNSPLHF	TGTGCCAGCAGCTGGGGGAGCTCCTATAATTCACCCCTCCACTTT
NA	TRBV6-2/TRBV6-3	16	many	TRBJ2-1	CASSPGLLGGYNEQFF	TGTGCCAGCAGTCCCGGACTACTAGGGGGATACAATGAGCAGTTCTTC
NA	TRBV9	17	few	TRBJ2-4	CASSVDAGIYAKNIQYF	TGTGCCAGCAGCGTAGACGCAGGGATCTACGCCAAAAACATTCAGTACTTC
NA	TRBV7-2	13	NA	TRBJ2-5	CASSLGPEETQYF	TGTGCCAGCAGCTTAGGACCGGAAGAGACCCAGTACTTC
NA	TRBV7-2	15	NA	TRBJ2-1	CASSPFGAEANEQFF	TGTGCCAGCAGCCCCTTTGGGGCGGAGGCCAATGAGCAGTTCTTC
NA	TRBV7-6	14	few	TRBJ1-1	CASRADEMNTEAFF	TGTGCCAGCAGAGCGGACGAAATGAACACTGAAGCTTTCTTT
NA	TRBV27	14	few	TRBJ1-3	CASSLRGGFDTIYF	TGTGCCAGCAGTTTACGAGGGGGTTTTGACACCATATATTTT
NA	TRBV15	17	NA	TRBJ2-5	CATSRAKTSPRAETQYF	TGTGCCACCAGCAGAGCGAAAACAAGCCCGAGGGCCGAGACCCAGTACTTC
NA	TRBV6-2/TRBV6-3	14	few	TRBJ1-6	CASNSPGSVKPLHF	TGTGCCAGCAATTCTCCTGGGTCAGTGAAACCCCTCCACTTT
TRBD1	TRBV7-6	19	NA	TRBJ1-3	CASSFFSAGQTSSGNTIYF	TGTGCCAGCAGCTTCTTCTCGGCGGGACAGACCAGCTCTGGAAACACCATATATTTT
NA	TRBV4-1	15	few	TRBJ1-5	CAILGAGANNQPQHF	TGCGCCATCCTGGGGGCAGGGGCCAACAATCAGCCCCAGCATTTT
TRBD1	TRBV5-1	16	many	TRBJ2-7	CASSLDGDREFYEQYF	TGCGCCAGCAGCTTGGACGGGGACAGAGAGTTCTACGAGCAGTACTTC
TRBD1	TRBV6-2/TRBV6-3	12	few	TRBJ1-2	CASSQGAGGYTF	TGTGCCAGCAGTCAGGGGGCTGGTGGCTACACCTTC
TRBD1	TRBV5-1	17	few	TRBJ1-2	CASRDDVRGQASYGYTF	TGCGCCAGCAGGGACGATGTGAGGGGACAGGCAAGCTATGGCTACACCTTC
TRBD2	TRBV5-1	16	many	TRBJ2-3	CASSSLSGGLTDTQYF	TGCGCCAGCAGCTCGCTTAGCGGGGGCCTCACAGATACGCAGTATTTT
NA	TRBV25-1	12	few	TRBJ1-1	CASSEPPGEAFF	TGTGCCAGCAGTGAGCCCCCCGGCGAAGCTTTCTTT
NA	TRBV9	15	NA	TRBJ1-6	CASSVGGSYNSPLHF	TGTGCCAGCAGCGTAGGGGGGTCCTATAATTCACCCCTCCACTTT
TRBD1	TRBV12-3/TRBV12-4	14	many	TRBJ1-1	CASSRQGADTEAFF	TGTGCCAGCAGTCGACAGGGGGCGGACACTGAAGCTTTCTTT